The 16 T cell receptor beta chains given below trace back to one sample, sequenced in a study of cytomegalovirus exposure and HLA in healthy donors. Primers included in the PCR were 60 Vbeta and 13 Jbeta primers. The data were produced by immunoSEQ multiplex PCR, yet TCRdb's version contains in-frame clones alone and is incomplete. The profile shows about 190,000 clones, approximately 79% of them singletons. Specimen: PBMCs. The receptors originated from a woman under 30 in good health and CMV-seronegative.

The chain recombines TRBV29-1 with TRBJ1-1, with D tentatively TRBD1 (5 bases). The CDR3 totals 13 residues. Trimming removed 3 bases from V and 1 base from J, with 9 bases in between. CDR1 and CDR2 (germline): SQVTM, ANQGSEA. DNA of the CDR3: TGCAGCGTTGAGGGGGGGGAGAACACTGAAGCTTTCTTT. Encoded protein: CSVEGGENTEAFF.

This chain links TRBV2 with TRBJ2-7; 9 positions match TRBD1. The CDR3 spans 14 residues. Germline CDR1 SNHLY, CDR2 FYNNEI. The V segment lost 6 bases and the J segment 3 bases; nucleotides outside the gene matches: 6. CDR3 region: CASSRDRAYYEQYF. The CDR3 bases are TGTGCCAGCAGCCGGGACAGGGCTTACTACGAGCAGTACTTC.

Remarks on this clone: Other DNA sequences in this specimen translate into the identical CDR3. The chain joins TRBV9 to TRBJ2-7; D may be TRBD2 (5 bases). V lost 3 bases to trimming and J lost 5 bases, with 15 bases between them. This CDR3 contains 14 residues. Germline V lookup: CDR1 SGDLS, CDR2 YYNGEE. CDR3 in DNA: TGTGCCAGCAGCGGCCGGGATTTAGGCCACGAGCAGTACTTC. Translation: CASSGRDLGHEQYF.

This clone has just a few counts. The chain has TRBV2 and TRBJ1-4; no definite D call. CDR1 and CDR2 (germline): SNHLY, FYNNEI. The CDR3 runs 15 residues. Trimming removed 8 bases at V and 3 bases at J, with 16 bases between. DNA for the CDR3: TGTGCCAGCGAAAGATCATCGGCGGCTAATGAAAAACTGTTTTTT. Protein sequence: CASERSSAANEKLFF.

The rearrangement joins TRBV7-2 to TRBJ2-7; 9 nucleotides agree with TRBD1. The V and J ends lost 2 bases and 5 bases, in that order; junction bases with no gene match: 7. Per the germline V gene, CDR1 is SGHTA and CDR2 is FQGNSA. The CDR3 totals 15 residues. The CDR3 here is CASSLSGTGPHEQYF. The CDR3, as DNA: TGTGCCAGCAGCTTATCCGGGACAGGGCCCCACGAGCAGTACTTC.

The CDR3 sequence is CASSLPGLLYEQYF. The CDR3 nucleotides read TGTGCCAGCAGCCTTCCGGGACTCCTCTACGAGCAGTACTTC. The V gene is TRBV11-2, the J gene TRBJ2-7, with a possible D match to TRBD2 (6 bases). Deletions cut 5 bases from V and 3 bases from J, with 14 bases between. CDR3 length: 14 amino acids. Germline values: CDR1 SGHAT, CDR2 FQNNGV.

This sequence joins TRBV7-9 and TRBJ1-1; no clear D gene. Trimming removed 1 base at V and 1 base at J, with 4 bases between. The V gene's germline CDR1 is SEHNR and CDR2 FQNEAQ (reference sequence). This CDR3 has 13 amino acids. The CDR3 loop is CASSLDRNTEAFF. CDR3 DNA sequence: TGTGCCAGCAGCTTAGACAGGAACACTGAAGCTTTCTTT.

This clone turned up a few times. The V and J genes are TRBV28 and TRBJ1-2, with D possibly matching TRBD1 (6 bases). Per the germline V gene, CDR1 is MDHEN and CDR2 is SYDVKM. Trimming took off 3 bases at V and 7 bases at J, with 12 bases between the two ends. The CDR3 has 13 amino acids. The CDR3 DNA follows: TGTGCCAGCAGTTTTAACAGGGAAGGTGGCTACACCTTC. Translated, it gives CASSFNREGGYTF.

To note about this clone: Other nucleotide sequences in the sample specify the same CDR3. The chain links TRBV7-9 to TRBJ1-5; D gene ambiguous. V lost 5 bases and J 2 bases, leaving 10 bases between the germline ends. Looked up from germline, CDR1 is SEHNR and CDR2 is FQNEAQ (reference sequence). The CDR3 extends over 14 amino acids. The CDR3 DNA sequence: TGTGCCAGCAGCCCCGGAGGAGGCAATCAGCCCCAGCATTTT. This gives the protein CASSPGGGNQPQHF.

V gene TRBV27 combines with J gene TRBJ1-2; TRBD1 agrees at 7 bases. This CDR3 has 15 residues. Germline-derived CDR1 and CDR2 are MNHEY and SMNVEV (reference sequence). V was pared by 0 bases and J by 2 bases, with 3 bases of the junction left unmatched. For the CDR3, the DNA is TGTGCCAGCAGTTTATCGCCACAGGGGAACTATGGCTACACCTTC. It is translated as CASSLSPQGNYGYTF.

The genes are TRBV6-1 and TRBJ1-5; TRBD1 matches at 7 bases. The CDR3 runs 15 residues. Germline V gives CDR1 MNHNS, CDR2 SASEGT. V shed 7 bases and J 2 bases; nucleotides not matched to a gene: 8. DNA of the CDR3: TGTGCCAGCACCACGGACAGGCGACGCAATCAGCCCCAGCATTTT. The encoded protein is CASTTDRRRNQPQHF.

The chain recombines TRBV7-9 with TRBJ2-6; 7 bases match TRBD1. V gave up 1 base and J gave up 3 bases; unmatched junction bases: 9. The CDR3 sequence is 18 residues long. The germline V gene encodes CDR1 SEHNR and CDR2 FQNEAQ (reference sequence). As DNA, the CDR3 is TGTGCCAGCAGCTTAGTCGGAGAGGGGGCGCTTGGGGCCAACGTCCTGACTTTC. This translates into CASSLVGEGALGANVLTF.

The gene calls are TRBV6-5 and TRBJ1-5, with a weak D call TRBD1 (5 bases). The CDR3 contains 14 residues. Trimming shortened V by 5 bases and J by 7 bases, and 15 bases separated the two germline ends. Looked up from germline, CDR1 is MNHEY and CDR2 is SVGAGI. CDR3 sequence reads: CASSVDSTPQPQHF. The CDR3 DNA is TGTGCCAGCAGTGTCGACAGTACGCCCCAGCCCCAGCATTTT.

The rearrangement joins TRBV19 to TRBJ2-2; D is undetermined. Germline V gene sequence: CDR1 LNHDA, CDR2 SQIVND (reference sequence). The CDR3 extends over 16 amino acids. Between the trimmed V and J ends, which lost 3 bases and 3 bases, there was a span of 14 bases. The CDR3 DNA reads TGTGCCAGTAGTATTGTCCATATCCGGGACACCGGGGAGCTGTTTTTT. Translated: CASSIVHIRDTGELFF.

V and J are TRBV27 and TRBJ1-2; D uncertain. CDR1 MNHEY and CDR2 SMNVEV come from the germline V gene (reference sequence). Trimming stripped 2 bases from V and 1 base from J, with 5 bases between. This CDR3 spans 13 amino acids. The CDR3 region is CASSLQVNYGYTF. The CDR3 region has the DNA TGTGCCAGCAGTTTACAGGTTAACTATGGCTACACCTTC.

The rearrangement uses TRBV4-1 and TRBJ1-5, with TRBD1 as a possible D gene (6 bases). Germline V lookup: CDR1 MGHRA, CDR2 YSYEKL. V lost 0 bases and J 7 bases, leaving 19 bases between the germline ends. The CDR3 runs 17 residues. CDR3 residues: CASSQDPLGGAGQPQHF. DNA for the CDR3: TGCGCCAGCAGCCAAGATCCACTAGGGGGGGCTGGGCAGCCCCAGCATTTT.